In this sample, the clone carrying this TCR beta chain turned up once. The entry originates in a study of long-term antiretroviral therapy in people with HIV. This was the immunoSEQ v3.0 assay at survey level. Generated by immunoSEQ multiplex PCR, the TCRdb table keeps only in-frame clones and is missing some. In the table there are roughly 20,000 clones, 79% of which are singletons. The receptor was isolated from a woman aged 40-49 years with HIV. The input for sequencing was unsorted PBMCs, taken 4.1 years after starting antiretroviral therapy.

CDR3 region: CASSTGDPYGYTF. The CDR3, as DNA: TGCGCCAGCAGTACAGGGGATCCTTATGGCTACACCTTC. V is TRBV5-1 and J is TRBJ1-2, with 7 bases identical to TRBD1. Germline V gene data show CDR1 as SGHRS and CDR2 as YFSETQ. CDR3 length: 13 amino acids. The trim removed 5 bases at V and 5 bases at J, leaving 6 bases unmatched. Complete variable domain (other parts from reference TRBV5-1 and TRBJ1-2): KAGVTQTPRYLIKTRGQQVTLSCSPISGHRSVSWYQQTPGQGLQFLFEYFSETQRNKGNFPGRFSGRQFSNSRSEMNVSTLELGDSALYLCASSTGDPYGYTFGSGTRLTVV.